Listed below are T cell receptor beta chains from one sample, sequenced in a study of cytotoxic CD8 clonotypes in ibrutinib-treated CLL. Clones were sequenced by immunoSEQ multiplex PCR, and TCRdb holds only the in-frame ones, with some missing. The table has around 140,000 clones, 76% seen once; the top ten hold 4.5% to 6.5%. The specimen comprised PBMCs, sampled after 24 months of ibrutinib treatment. The receptor source for this set is a human donor with chronic lymphocytic leukemia. Each CDR3 is given with its conserved first and last residue. A D gene is named only where the DNA matches it firmly. The size field is filled for only some rows; it gives once, few, many or a size class.

j_call cdr3_length d_call clone_size v_call cdr3_aa cdr3_nt
TRBJ1-1 14 . . TRBV7-3 CASSLRSDRAEAFF TGTGCCAGCAGCTTAAGGTCCGACCGCGCTGAAGCTTTCTTT
TRBJ1-2 17 . . TRBV4-3 CASSQGFGSKNTGGYTF TGCGCCAGCAGCCAAGGGTTCGGTTCGAAAAATACGGGTGGCTACACCTTC
TRBJ2-3 15 TRBD2 . TRBV4-3 CASSQERGRTDTQYF TGCGCCAGCAGCCAAGAGCGGGGGAGGACAGATACGCAGTATTTT
TRBJ1-5 13 . . TRBV2 CAGGGGGVQPQHF TGTGCCGGGGGGGGCGGAGGGGTCCAGCCCCAGCATTTT
TRBJ2-7 15 . . TRBV9 CASSARTGGSYEQYF TGTGCCAGCAGCGCTCGGACTGGGGGCTCCTACGAGCAGTACTTC
TRBJ2-1 16 TRBD2 . TRBV4-3 CASSQDPSGSRYEQFF TGCGCCAGCAGCCAAGATCCGAGCGGGAGCAGGTATGAGCAGTTCTTC
TRBJ2-7 15 TRBD2 . TRBV30 CAWSGGGGRGYEQYF TGTGCCTGGAGCGGCGGGGGGGGCAGAGGGTACGAGCAGTACTTC
TRBJ2-2 15 TRBD2 . TRBV5-4 CASSLGGAATGELFF TGTGCCAGCAGCCTCGGGGGGGCGGCCACCGGGGAGCTGTTTTTT
TRBJ1-2 13 . few TRBV30 CAWSVLDFDGYTF TGTGCCTGGAGTGTACTAGACTTCGATGGCTACACCTTC
TRBJ2-5 12 . . TRBV7-6 CASSQSQETQYF TGTGCCAGCAGCCAATCCCAAGAGACCCAGTACTTC
TRBJ1-1 12 . . TRBV28 CASSLPGGEAFF TGTGCCAGCAGTCTTCCGGGTGGTGAAGCTTTCTTT
TRBJ1-1 13 . few TRBV14 CASSRVGGGPAVF TGTGCCAGCAGCAGGGTAGGCGGGGGCCCGGCGGTCTTT
TRBJ2-4 17 . . TRBV5-6 CASSLGAGTMGLNIQYF TGTGCCAGCAGCCTGGGGGCGGGCACCATGGGTCTGAACATTCAGTACTTC
TRBJ2-1 15 TRBD1 . TRBV14 CASSQAGGRVNEQFF TGTGCCAGCAGCCAAGCAGGGGGCCGGGTCAATGAGCAGTTCTTC
TRBJ1-1 14 . few TRBV18 CASSRGGVGTEAFF TGTGCCAGCTCAAGAGGGGGGGTTGGCACTGAAGCTTTCTTT
TRBJ2-2 14 . . TRBV14 CASSQNYPPGELFF TGTGCCAGCAGCCAAAACTACCCGCCCGGGGAGCTGTTTTTT